The text below deals with one T cell receptor (beta chain). Trimming stripped 3 bases from V and 0 bases from J, with 17 bases between. This CDR3 contains 17 residues. The germline CDR1 and CDR2 sequences are LNHDA and SQIVND (reference sequence). This entry belongs to a study of CD8 T cells in Susac syndrome. Reverse transcription of roughly 0.45 to 1 ug RNA used random hexamers. A multiplex approach, immunoSEQ multiplex PCR, amplified TCR beta CDR3 across 54 Vbeta and 13 Jbeta. Via MiXCR, TCRdb re-called the immunoSEQ multiplex PCR reads, giving one row per CDR3 protein. The data show 100,000 to 150,000 distinct CDR3 sequences, around 94% seen once.

Sequencing was performed on CD4+ T cells from PBMCs. This sequence was found in a human donor in good health. The chain uses TRBV19 and TRBJ1-1; D perhaps matches TRBD1 (5 bases). CDR3 sequence (DNA): TGTGCCAGTAGTATCTTACACCGGGACGTCGTGAACACTGAAGCTTTCTTT. Translated: CASSILHRDVVNTEAFF.